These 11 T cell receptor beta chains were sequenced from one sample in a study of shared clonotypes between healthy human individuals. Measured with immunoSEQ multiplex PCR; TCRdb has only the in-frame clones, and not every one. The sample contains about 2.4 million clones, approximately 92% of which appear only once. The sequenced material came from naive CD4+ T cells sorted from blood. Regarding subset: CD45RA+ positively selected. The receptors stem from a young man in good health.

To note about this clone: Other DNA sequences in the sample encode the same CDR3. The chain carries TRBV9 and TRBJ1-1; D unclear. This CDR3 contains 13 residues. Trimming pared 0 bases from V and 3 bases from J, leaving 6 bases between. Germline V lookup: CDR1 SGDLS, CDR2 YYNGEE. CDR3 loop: CASSVVGDTEAFF. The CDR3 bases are TGTGCCAGCAGCGTAGTTGGAGACACTGAAGCTTTCTTT.

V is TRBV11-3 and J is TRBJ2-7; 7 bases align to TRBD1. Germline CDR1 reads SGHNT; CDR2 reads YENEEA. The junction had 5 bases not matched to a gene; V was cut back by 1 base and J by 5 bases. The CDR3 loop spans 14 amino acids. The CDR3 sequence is CASSLAGTGDEQYF. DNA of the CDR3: TGTGCCAGCAGCTTAGCGGGCACAGGGGACGAGCAGTACTTC.

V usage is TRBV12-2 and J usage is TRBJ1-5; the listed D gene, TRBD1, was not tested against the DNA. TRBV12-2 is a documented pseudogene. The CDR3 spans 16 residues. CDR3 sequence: CASRLERQGFNQPQHF. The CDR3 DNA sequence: TGTGCAAGTCGCTTAGAACGACAGGGGTTCAATCAGCCCCAGCATTTT.

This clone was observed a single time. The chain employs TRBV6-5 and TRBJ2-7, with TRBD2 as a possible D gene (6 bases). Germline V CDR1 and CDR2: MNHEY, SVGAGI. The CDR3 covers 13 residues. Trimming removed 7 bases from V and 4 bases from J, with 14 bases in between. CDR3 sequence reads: CASTEEGSYEQYF. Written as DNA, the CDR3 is TGTGCCAGCACGGAGGAGGGGAGTTACGAGCAGTACTTC.

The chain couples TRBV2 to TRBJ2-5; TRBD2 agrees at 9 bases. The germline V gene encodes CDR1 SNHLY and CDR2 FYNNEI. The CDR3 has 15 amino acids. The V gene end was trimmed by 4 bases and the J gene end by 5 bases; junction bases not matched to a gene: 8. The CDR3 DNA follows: TGTGCCAGCAGTGTTGCGGGAGGGCCCCCGGAGACCCAGTACTTC. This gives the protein CASSVAGGPPETQYF.

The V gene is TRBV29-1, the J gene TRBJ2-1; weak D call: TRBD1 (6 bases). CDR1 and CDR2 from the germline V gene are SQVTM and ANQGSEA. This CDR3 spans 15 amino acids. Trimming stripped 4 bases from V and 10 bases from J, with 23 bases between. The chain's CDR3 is CSVAGTPGAWREQFF. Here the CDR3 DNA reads TGCAGCGTTGCTGGGACCCCAGGGGCCTGGCGCGAGCAGTTCTTC.

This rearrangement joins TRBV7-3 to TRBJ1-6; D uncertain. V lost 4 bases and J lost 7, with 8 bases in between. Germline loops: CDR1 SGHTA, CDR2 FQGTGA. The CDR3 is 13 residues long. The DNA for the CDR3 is TGTGCCAGCAGCTCAACAGCAAATTCACCCCTCCACTTT. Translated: CASSSTANSPLHF.

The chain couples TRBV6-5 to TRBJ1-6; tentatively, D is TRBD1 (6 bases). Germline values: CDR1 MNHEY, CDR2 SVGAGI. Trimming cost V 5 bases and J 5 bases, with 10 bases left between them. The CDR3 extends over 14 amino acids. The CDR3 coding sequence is TGTGCCAGCAGTGATGACAGGAATAATTCACCCCTCCACTTT. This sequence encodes CASSDDRNNSPLHF.

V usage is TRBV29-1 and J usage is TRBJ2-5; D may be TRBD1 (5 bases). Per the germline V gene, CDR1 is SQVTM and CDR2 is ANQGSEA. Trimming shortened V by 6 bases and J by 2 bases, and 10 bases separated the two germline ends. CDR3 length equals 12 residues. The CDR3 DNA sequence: TGCAGCGTGGGGCCCGGACAAGAGACCCAGTACTTC. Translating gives CSVGPGQETQYF.

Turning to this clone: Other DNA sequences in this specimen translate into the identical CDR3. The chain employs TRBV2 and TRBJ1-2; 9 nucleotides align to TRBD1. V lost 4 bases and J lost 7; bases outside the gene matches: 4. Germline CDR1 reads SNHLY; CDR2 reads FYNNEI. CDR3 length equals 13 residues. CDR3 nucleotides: TGTGCCAGCAGTGGGACAGGGGCTGGTGGCTACACCTTC. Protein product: CASSGTGAGGYTF.

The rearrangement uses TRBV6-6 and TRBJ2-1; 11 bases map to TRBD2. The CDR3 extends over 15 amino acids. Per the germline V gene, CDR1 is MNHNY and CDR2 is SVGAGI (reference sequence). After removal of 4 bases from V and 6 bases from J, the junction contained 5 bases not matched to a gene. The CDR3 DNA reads TGTGCCAGCAGTTGGCGGACTAGCGGGCCCAATGAGCAGTTCTTC. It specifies CASSWRTSGPNEQFF.